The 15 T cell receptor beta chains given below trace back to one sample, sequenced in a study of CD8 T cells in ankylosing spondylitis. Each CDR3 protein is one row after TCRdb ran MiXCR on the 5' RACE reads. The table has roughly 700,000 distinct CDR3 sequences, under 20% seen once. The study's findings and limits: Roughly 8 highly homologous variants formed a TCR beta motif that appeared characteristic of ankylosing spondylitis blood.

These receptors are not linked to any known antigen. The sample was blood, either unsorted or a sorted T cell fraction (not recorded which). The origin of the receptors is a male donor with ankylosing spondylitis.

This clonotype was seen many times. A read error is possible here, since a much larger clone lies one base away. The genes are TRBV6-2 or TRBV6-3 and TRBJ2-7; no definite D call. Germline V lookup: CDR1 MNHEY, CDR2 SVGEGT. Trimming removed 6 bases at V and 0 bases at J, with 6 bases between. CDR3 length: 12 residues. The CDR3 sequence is CASRPSSYEQYF. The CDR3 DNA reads TGTGCCAGCAGGCCCAGCTCCTACGAGCAGTACTTC.

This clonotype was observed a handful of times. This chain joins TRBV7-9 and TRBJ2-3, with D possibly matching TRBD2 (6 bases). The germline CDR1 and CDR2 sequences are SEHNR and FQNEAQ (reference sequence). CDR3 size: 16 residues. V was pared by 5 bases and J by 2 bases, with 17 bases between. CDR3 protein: CASSGTGTGTTDTQYF. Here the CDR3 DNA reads TGTGCCAGCAGCGGAACCGGGACTGGTACCACAGATACGCAGTATTTT.

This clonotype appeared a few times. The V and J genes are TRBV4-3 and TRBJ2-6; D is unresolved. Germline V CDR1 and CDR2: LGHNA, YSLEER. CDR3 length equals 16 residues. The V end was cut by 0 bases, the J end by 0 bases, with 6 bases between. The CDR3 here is CASSQDHGSGANVLTF. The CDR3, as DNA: TGCGCCAGCAGCCAAGATCATGGCTCTGGGGCCAACGTCCTGACTTTC.

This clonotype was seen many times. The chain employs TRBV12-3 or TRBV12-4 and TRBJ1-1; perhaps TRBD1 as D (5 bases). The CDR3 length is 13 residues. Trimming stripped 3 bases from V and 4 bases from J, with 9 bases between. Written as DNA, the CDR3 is TGTGCCAGCAGTTTGGGGCAGACCACTGAAGCTTTCTTT. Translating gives CASSLGQTTEAFF.

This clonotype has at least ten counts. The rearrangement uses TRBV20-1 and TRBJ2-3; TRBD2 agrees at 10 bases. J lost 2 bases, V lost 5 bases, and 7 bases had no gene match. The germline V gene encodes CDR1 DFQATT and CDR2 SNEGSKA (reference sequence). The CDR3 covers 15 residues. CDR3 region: CSAGATSGLTDTQYF. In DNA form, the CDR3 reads TGCAGTGCTGGAGCGACTAGCGGGCTCACAGATACGCAGTATTTT.

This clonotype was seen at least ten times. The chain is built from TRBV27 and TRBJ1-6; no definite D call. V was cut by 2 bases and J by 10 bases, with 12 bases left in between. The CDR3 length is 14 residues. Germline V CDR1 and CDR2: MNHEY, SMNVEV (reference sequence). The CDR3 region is CASSLDSSVSPLHF. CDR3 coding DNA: TGTGCCAGCAGTTTAGACTCCTCAGTCTCACCCCTCCACTTT.

The CDR3 bases are TGCAGTGCTAGAAAGGCGGATACGCAGTATTTT. Its translation: CSARKADTQYF. The genes are TRBV20-1 and TRBJ2-3, with no clear D. CDR1 is DFQATT and CDR2 is SNEGSKA in the germline V gene (reference sequence). Trimming took 2 bases from V and 6 from J, leaving 6 bases between them. The CDR3 covers 11 residues.

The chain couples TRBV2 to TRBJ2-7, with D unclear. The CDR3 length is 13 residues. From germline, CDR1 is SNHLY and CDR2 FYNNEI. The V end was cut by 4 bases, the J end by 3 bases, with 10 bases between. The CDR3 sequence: CASSGGPIYEQYF. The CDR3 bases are TGTGCCAGCAGTGGCGGACCTATCTACGAGCAGTACTTC.

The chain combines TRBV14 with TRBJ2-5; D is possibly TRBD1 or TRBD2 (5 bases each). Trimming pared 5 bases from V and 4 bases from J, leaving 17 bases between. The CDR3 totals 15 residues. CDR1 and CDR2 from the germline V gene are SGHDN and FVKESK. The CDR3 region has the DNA TGTGCCAGCAGCGAAGGGACCAACCCAGCAGAGACCCAGTACTTC. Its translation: CASSEGTNPAETQYF.

CDR3 in amino acids: CASRGTESGNTIYF. The CDR3 DNA reads TGTGCCAGCAGGGGGACCGAATCTGGAAACACCATATATTTT. The V gene is TRBV2, the J gene TRBJ1-3; D may be TRBD1 (5 bases). Trimming removed 6 bases at V and 1 base at J, with 10 bases between. CDR3 length: 14 amino acids. CDR1 and CDR2 from the germline V gene are SNHLY and FYNNEI. The full variable domain, completed using reference TRBV2 and TRBJ1-3, is EPEVTQTPSHQVTQMGQEVILRCVPISNHLYFYWYRQILGQKVEFLVSFYNNEISEKSEIFDDQFSVERPDGSNFTLKIRSTKLEDSAMYFCASRGTESGNTIYFGEGSWLTVV.

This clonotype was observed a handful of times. DNA of the CDR3: TGCAGCGTTGAAGAAACAGGGGGTAGATATGGCTACACCTTC. This codes for CSVEETGGRYGYTF. V is TRBV29-1 and J is TRBJ1-2; 8 bases match TRBD1. Germline trimming cut 0 bases from V and 5 bases from J; bases unmatched to any gene: 5. From germline, CDR1 is SQVTM and CDR2 ANQGSEA. The CDR3 runs to 14 residues. The full variable domain, in which reference TRBV29-1 and TRBJ1-2 provide the parts outside the CDR3, is SAVISQKPSRDICQRGTSLTIQCQVDSQVTMMFWYRQQPGQSLTLIATANQGSEATYESGFVIDKFPISRPNLTFSTLTVSNMSPEDSSIYLCSVEETGGRYGYTFGSGTRLTVV.

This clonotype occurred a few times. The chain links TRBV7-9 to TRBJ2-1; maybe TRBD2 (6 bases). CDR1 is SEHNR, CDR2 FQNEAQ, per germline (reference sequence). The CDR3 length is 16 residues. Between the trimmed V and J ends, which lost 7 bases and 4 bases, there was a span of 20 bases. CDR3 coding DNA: TGTGCCAGCACAAAACGACTAGGGGTCGGGTACAATGAGCAGTTCTTC. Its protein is CASTKRLGVGYNEQFF.

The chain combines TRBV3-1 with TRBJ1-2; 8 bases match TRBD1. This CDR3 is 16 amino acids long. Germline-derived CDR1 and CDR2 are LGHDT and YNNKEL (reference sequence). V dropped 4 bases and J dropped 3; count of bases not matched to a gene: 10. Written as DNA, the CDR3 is TGTGCCAGCAGCCGGGACAGGACAGGAGCTTACTATGGCTACACCTTC. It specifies CASSRDRTGAYYGYTF.

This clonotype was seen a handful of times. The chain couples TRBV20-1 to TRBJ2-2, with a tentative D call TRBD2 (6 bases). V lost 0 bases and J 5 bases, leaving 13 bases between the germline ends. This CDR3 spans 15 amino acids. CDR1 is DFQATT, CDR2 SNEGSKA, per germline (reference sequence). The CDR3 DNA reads TGCAGTGCTAGAGATGCCACTCTAGCGACCGGGGAGCTGTTTTTT. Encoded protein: CSARDATLATGELFF.

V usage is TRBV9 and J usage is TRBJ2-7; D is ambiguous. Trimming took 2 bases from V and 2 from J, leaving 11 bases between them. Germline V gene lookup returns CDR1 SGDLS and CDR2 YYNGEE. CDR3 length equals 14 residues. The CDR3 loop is CASSVEAYTYEQYF. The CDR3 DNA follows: TGTGCCAGCAGCGTCGAAGCTTATACCTACGAGCAGTACTTC.